This TCR beta chain was recovered during a study of T cell responses to AZD1222 COVID-19 vaccine. Trimming left V 5 bases short and J 10 bases short, with 15 bases between. Germline loops: CDR1 LNHDA, CDR2 SQIVND (reference sequence). The CDR3 contains 13 residues. Only in-frame clones appear in the TCRdb table, and some are missing; sequencing was by immunoSEQ multiplex PCR. The sample yields more than 250,000 clones, 93% seen once. Material: peripheral blood, obtained on day 0 of AZD1222 vaccination. The rearrangement joins TRBV19 to TRBJ2-1; D perhaps matches TRBD2 (5 bases). The clonotype comes from an adult in good health. The DNA for the CDR3 is TGTGCCAGTAGTTTGACTTGGACGGGAGAGCAGTTCTTC. Its translation is CASSLTWTGEQFF. The full variable domain, in which reference TRBV19 and TRBJ2-1 provide the parts outside the CDR3, is DGGITQSPKYLFRKEGQNVTLSCEQNLNHDAMYWYRQDPGQGLRLIYYSQIVNDFQKGDIAEGYSVSREKKESFPLTVTSAQKNPTAFYLCASSLTWTGEQFFGPGTRLTVL.